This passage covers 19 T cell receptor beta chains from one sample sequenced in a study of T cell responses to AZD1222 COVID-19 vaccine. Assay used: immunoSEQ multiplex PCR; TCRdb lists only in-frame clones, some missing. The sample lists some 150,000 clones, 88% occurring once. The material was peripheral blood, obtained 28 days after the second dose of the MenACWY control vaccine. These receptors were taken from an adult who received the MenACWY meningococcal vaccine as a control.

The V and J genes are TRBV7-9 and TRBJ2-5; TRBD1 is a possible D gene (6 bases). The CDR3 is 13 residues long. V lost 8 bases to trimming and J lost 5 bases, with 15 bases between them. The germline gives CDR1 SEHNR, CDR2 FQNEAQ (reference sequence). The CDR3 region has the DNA TGTGCCAGCGGTTTAACAGGGTCGGAGACCCAGTACTTC. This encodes CASGLTGSETQYF.

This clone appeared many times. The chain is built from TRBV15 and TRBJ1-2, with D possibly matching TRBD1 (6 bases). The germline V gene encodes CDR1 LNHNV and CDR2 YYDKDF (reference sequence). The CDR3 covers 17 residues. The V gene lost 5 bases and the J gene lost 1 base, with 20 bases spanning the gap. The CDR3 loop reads CATSEGPRTELNYGYTF. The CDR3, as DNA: TGTGCCACCAGCGAGGGACCTCGGACAGAGCTTAACTATGGCTACACCTTC. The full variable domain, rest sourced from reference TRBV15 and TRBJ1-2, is DAMVIQNPRYQVTQFGKPVTLSCSQTLNHNVMYWYQQKSSQAPKLLFHYYDKDFNNEADTPDNFQSRRPNTSFCFLDIRSPGLGDTAMYLCATSEGPRTELNYGYTFGSGTRLTVV.

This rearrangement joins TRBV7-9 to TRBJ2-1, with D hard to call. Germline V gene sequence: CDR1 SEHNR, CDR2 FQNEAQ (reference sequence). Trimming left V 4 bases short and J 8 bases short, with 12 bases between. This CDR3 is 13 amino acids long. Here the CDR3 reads CASSSGRSYEQFF. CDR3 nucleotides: TGTGCCAGCAGCTCCGGTAGATCGTATGAGCAGTTCTTC.

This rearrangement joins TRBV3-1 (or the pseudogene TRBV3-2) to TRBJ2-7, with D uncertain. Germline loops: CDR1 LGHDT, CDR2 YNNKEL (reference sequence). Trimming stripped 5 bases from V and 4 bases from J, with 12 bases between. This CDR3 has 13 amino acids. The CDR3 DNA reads TGTGCCAGCAGCGAACACGGCAGATACGAGCAGTACTTC. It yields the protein CASSEHGRYEQYF.

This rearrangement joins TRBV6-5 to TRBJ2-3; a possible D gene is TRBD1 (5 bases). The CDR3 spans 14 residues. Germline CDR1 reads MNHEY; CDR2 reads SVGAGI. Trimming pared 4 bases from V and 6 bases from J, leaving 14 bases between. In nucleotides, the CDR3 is TGTGCCAGCAGTTTAAAGGGGCTTGCGGATACGCAGTATTTT. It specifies CASSLKGLADTQYF.

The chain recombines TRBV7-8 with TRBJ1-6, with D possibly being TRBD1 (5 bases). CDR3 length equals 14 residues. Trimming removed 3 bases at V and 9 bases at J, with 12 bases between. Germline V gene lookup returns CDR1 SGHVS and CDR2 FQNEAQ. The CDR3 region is CASSLGGVGSPLHF. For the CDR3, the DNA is TGTGCCAGCAGCTTGGGGGGGGTAGGTTCACCCCTCCACTTT.

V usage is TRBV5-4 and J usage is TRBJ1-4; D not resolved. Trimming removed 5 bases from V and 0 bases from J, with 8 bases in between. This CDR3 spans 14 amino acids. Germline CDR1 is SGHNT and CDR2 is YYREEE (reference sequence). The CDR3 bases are TGTGCCAGCAGTAATCCTGCAACTAATGAAAAACTGTTTTTT. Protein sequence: CASSNPATNEKLFF.

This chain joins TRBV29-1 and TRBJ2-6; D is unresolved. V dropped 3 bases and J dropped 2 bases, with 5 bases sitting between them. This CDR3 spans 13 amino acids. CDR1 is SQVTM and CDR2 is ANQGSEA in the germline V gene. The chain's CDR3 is CSVETPGANVLTF. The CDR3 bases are TGCAGCGTTGAGACCCCTGGGGCCAACGTCCTGACTTTC.

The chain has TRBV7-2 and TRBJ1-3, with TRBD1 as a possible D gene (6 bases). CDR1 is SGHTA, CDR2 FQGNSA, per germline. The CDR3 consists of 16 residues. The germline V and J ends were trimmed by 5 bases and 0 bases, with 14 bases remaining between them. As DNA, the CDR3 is TGTGCCAGCAGCCCACGGACAGTCCTCTCTGGAAACACCATATATTTT. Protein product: CASSPRTVLSGNTIYF. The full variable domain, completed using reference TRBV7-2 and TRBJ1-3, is GAGVSQSPSNKVTEKGKDVELRCDPISGHTALYWYRQSLGQGLEFLIYFQGNSAPDKSGLPSDRFSAERTGGSVSTLTIQRTQQEDSAVYLCASSPRTVLSGNTIYFGEGSWLTVV.

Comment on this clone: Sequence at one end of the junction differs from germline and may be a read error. In nucleotides, the CDR3 is TGTGCCAGCAGCTTAGGGGGGTTAGCGGGCTTT. This translates into CASSLGGLAGF. The chain uses TRBV11-2 and TRBJ2-3; 7 bases align to TRBD2. The CDR3 length is 11 residues. Germline loops: CDR1 SGHAT, CDR2 FQNNGV.

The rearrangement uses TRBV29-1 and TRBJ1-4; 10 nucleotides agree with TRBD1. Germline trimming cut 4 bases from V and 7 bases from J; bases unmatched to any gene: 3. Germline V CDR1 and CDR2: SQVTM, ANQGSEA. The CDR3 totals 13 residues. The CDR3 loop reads CSVGDRGSEKLFF. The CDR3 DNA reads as TGCAGCGTTGGGGACAGGGGAAGTGAAAAACTGTTTTTT.

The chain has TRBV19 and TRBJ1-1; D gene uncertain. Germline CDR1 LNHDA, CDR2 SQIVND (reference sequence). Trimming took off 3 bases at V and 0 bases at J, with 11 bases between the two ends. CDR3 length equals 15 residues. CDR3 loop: CASSMAAGVNTEAFF. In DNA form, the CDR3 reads TGTGCCAGTAGTATGGCGGCAGGCGTGAACACTGAAGCTTTCTTT.

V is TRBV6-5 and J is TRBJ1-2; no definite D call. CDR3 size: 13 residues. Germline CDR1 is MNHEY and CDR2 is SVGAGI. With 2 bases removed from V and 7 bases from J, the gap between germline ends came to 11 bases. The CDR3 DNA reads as TGTGCCAGCAGTTACGGGCAACCTGGTGGCTACACCTTC. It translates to CASSYGQPGGYTF.

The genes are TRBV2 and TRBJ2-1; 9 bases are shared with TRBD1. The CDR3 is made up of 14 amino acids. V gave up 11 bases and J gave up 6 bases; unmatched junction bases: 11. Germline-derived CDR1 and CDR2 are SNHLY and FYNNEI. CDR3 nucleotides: TGTGCCGGAAGCAGGCGGGGACAGGGCAATGAGCAGTTCTTC. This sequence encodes CAGSRRGQGNEQFF. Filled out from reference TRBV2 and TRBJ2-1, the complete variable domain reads EPEVTQTPSHQVTQMGQEVILRCVPISNHLYFYWYRQILGQKVEFLVSFYNNEISEKSEIFDDQFSVERPDGSNFTLKIRSTKLEDSAMYFCAGSRRGQGNEQFFGPGTRLTVL.

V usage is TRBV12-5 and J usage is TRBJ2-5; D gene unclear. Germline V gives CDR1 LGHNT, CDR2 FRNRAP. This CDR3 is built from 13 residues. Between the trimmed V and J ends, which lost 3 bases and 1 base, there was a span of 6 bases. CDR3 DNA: TGTGCTAGTGGTTTTGGGTCCCAAGAGACCCAGTACTTC. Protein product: CASGFGSQETQYF.

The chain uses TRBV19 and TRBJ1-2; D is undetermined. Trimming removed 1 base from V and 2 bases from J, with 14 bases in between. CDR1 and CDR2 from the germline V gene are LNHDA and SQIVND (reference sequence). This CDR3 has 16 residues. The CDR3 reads CASSIVSGGTNYGYTF. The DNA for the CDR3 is TGTGCCAGTAGTATAGTTTCAGGCGGTACCAACTATGGCTACACCTTC.

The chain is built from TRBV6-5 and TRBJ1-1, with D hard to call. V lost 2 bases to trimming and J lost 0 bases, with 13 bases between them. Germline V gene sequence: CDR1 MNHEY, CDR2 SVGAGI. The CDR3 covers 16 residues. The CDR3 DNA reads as TGTGCCAGCAGTTACGCCGGAAACAGACTGAACACTGAAGCTTTCTTT. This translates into CASSYAGNRLNTEAFF.

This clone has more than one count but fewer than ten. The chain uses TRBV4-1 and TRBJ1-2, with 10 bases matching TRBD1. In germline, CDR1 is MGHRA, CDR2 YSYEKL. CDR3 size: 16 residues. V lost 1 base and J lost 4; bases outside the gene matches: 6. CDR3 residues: CASSQVDRGRGYGYTF. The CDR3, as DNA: TGCGCCAGCAGCCAAGTCGACAGGGGGCGAGGCTATGGCTACACCTTC.

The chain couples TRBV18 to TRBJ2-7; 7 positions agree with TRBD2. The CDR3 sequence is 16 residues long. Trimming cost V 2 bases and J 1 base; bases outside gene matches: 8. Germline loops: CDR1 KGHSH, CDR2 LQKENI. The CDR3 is CASSPYGGTGSYEQYF. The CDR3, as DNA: TGTGCCAGCTCACCATACGGGGGGACCGGGTCCTACGAGCAGTACTTC.